This passage covers 5 T cell receptor beta chains from one sample sequenced in a study of blood T cell repertoires in COVID-19. Profiled with immunoSEQ multiplex PCR; TCRdb holds only in-frame clones, not every one. In the table there are about 370,000 clones, 91% of which are singletons. Source material: PBMCs or T cells enriched from blood (not recorded which). Receptor source: a woman aged 40 to 55 who had been exposed to COVID-19.

A few counts support this clone. This sequence joins TRBV5-1 and TRBJ1-2; the match to TRBD1 covers 10 bases. With 5 bases clipped from V and 6 bases from J, the junction kept 25 bases outside the gene matches. CDR1 is SGHRS, CDR2 YFSETQ, per germline. The CDR3 contains 20 residues. The CDR3 DNA reads TGCGCCAGCAGATATTCGGGCGTAAATACCGGGACAGGGGTTTTGGATGGCTACACCTTC. It yields the protein CASRYSGVNTGTGVLDGYTF.

V usage is TRBV18 and J usage is TRBJ1-1; D uncertain. CDR1 KGHSH and CDR2 LQKENI come from the germline V gene. The CDR3 has 13 residues. Trimming took 5 bases from V and 0 from J, leaving 7 bases between them. The CDR3 loop is CASSTDMNTEAFF. The CDR3 DNA is TGTGCCAGCTCAACAGACATGAACACTGAAGCTTTCTTT.

The chain links TRBV12-3 or TRBV12-4 to TRBJ1-1; D call uncertain. Trimming removed 2 bases from V and 3 bases from J, with 4 bases in between. CDR3 length equals 12 residues. The CDR3 DNA sequence: TGTGCCAGCAGTTTACGTTACACTGAAGCTTTCTTT. Protein product: CASSLRYTEAFF.

The rearrangement uses TRBV6-2 or TRBV6-3 and TRBJ1-1; D is unclear. V was clipped by 3 bases and J by 4 bases, with 12 bases between them. In germline, CDR1 is MNHEY, CDR2 SVGEGT. CDR3 size: 14 residues. The CDR3, as DNA: TGTGCCAGCAGTTATTCGAGGGCAGGCACTGAAGCTTTCTTT. Translating it yields CASSYSRAGTEAFF.

This sequence joins TRBV10-1 and TRBJ2-4, with 7 bases aligning to TRBD1. V lost 2 bases to trimming and J lost 6 bases; unmatched junction nucleotides: 7. Germline assignment: CDR1 WNHNN and CDR2 SYGVQD (reference sequence). CDR3 length: 15 amino acids. This CDR3 is CASSERRGRGNIQYF. The CDR3, as DNA: TGCGCCAGCAGTGAGCGAAGGGGGCGCGGAAACATTCAGTACTTC.